Listed below are T cell receptor beta chains from one sample, sequenced in a study of T cells in Graves' hyperthyroidism and ophthalmopathy. From the multiplex PCR reads, TCRdb called clonotypes with MiXCR, one entry per CDR3 protein. The table includes 700,000 or so distinct CDR3 sequences, roughly 15% detected once. The sequenced sample was blood. The receptors were gathered from a woman aged 45-59 years with Graves' ophthalmopathy. Both conserved end residues are part of each CDR3. The order of the fields is V gene, clone size, J gene, D gene, CDR3 DNA, CDR3 protein. D genes are given only for firm matches. The size of a clone is reported for some rows only, either as once, few or many, or as a class for expanded clones.

v_gene: TRBV2
abundance: -
j_gene: TRBJ2-2
d_gene: TRBD1
CDR3nt: TGTGCCAGACTGCGAACAGGGGACCCCGGGGAGCTGTTTTTT
CDR3aa: CARLRTGDPGELFF

v_gene: TRBV28
abundance: few
j_gene: TRBJ1-4
d_gene: -
CDR3nt: TGTGCCAGCAGGGGGACACCAACTAATGAAAAACTGTTTTTT
CDR3aa: CASRGTPTNEKLFF

v_gene: TRBV7-3
abundance: -
j_gene: TRBJ2-2
d_gene: TRBD2
CDR3nt: TGTGCCAGCAGCCCTAGCGGGAGGGCCGTAGGGGAGCTGTTTTTT
CDR3aa: CASSPSGRAVGELFF

v_gene: TRBV5-1
abundance: -
j_gene: TRBJ2-7
d_gene: -
CDR3nt: TGCGCCAGCAGCTTGGAAGGGGAGAGCGAGCAGTACTTC
CDR3aa: CASSLEGESEQYF

v_gene: TRBV20-1
abundance: -
j_gene: TRBJ1-1
d_gene: -
CDR3nt: TGCAGTGCTAGACCGGGGACCCTACCTGAAGCTTTCTTT
CDR3aa: CSARPGTLPEAFF

v_gene: TRBV4-2
abundance: many
j_gene: TRBJ1-1
d_gene: -
CDR3nt: TGTGCCAGCAGCCAGCTATTACAGGCGGAGGAAGCTTTCTTT
CDR3aa: CASSQLLQAEEAFF

v_gene: TRBV7-8
abundance: -
j_gene: TRBJ2-1
d_gene: TRBD2
CDR3nt: TGTGCCAGCAGCTTAGGGGCCGGTTTGGCTAGCGGGACGAGCTCCTACAATGAGCAGTTCTTC
CDR3aa: CASSLGAGLASGTSSYNEQFF

v_gene: TRBV6-6
abundance: once
j_gene: TRBJ1-6
d_gene: -
CDR3nt: TGTGCCAGCAGTTACTCGGACGAAAGCCCACCCCTCCACTTT
CDR3aa: CASSYSDESPPLHF

v_gene: TRBV7-9
abundance: -
j_gene: TRBJ1-2
d_gene: -
CDR3nt: TGTGCCAGCAGCCCCTCGGAGGGAGCCTTTTATAATGGCTACACCTTC
CDR3aa: CASSPSEGAFYNGYTF

v_gene: TRBV18
abundance: many
j_gene: TRBJ2-2
d_gene: -
CDR3nt: TGTGCCAGCTCACCCTACTTATCTGGGATCACCGGGGAGCTGTTTTTT
CDR3aa: CASSPYLSGITGELFF

v_gene: TRBV18
abundance: many
j_gene: TRBJ2-1
d_gene: TRBD2
CDR3nt: TGTGCCAGCTCACCTGGCGGGAGATACAATGAGCAGTTCTTC
CDR3aa: CASSPGGRYNEQFF

v_gene: TRBV28
abundance: many
j_gene: TRBJ2-4
d_gene: TRBD1
CDR3nt: TGTGCCAGCAGTTCACGACAGGGATGGGCCAAAAACATTCAGTACTTC
CDR3aa: CASSSRQGWAKNIQYF

v_gene: TRBV5-1
abundance: many
j_gene: TRBJ1-1
d_gene: TRBD1
CDR3nt: TGCGCCAGCAGCCCGGGACAGGGTTTGGCTGAAGCTTTCTTT
CDR3aa: CASSPGQGLAEAFF

v_gene: TRBV4-2
abundance: -
j_gene: TRBJ1-3
d_gene: -
CDR3nt: TGTGCCAGCAGCCAAGATCTGGAGAAAGGAAACACCATATATTTT
CDR3aa: CASSQDLEKGNTIYF

v_gene: TRBV28
abundance: many
j_gene: TRBJ1-2
d_gene: -
CDR3nt: TGTGCCATCCTTCGGGACAACTATGGCTACACCTTC
CDR3aa: CAILRDNYGYTF

v_gene: TRBV7-8
abundance: many
j_gene: TRBJ2-1
d_gene: -
CDR3nt: TGTGCCAGCAGCTCATACAGGAAAAGCTCCTACAATGAGCAGTTCTTC
CDR3aa: CASSSYRKSSYNEQFF

v_gene: TRBV29-1
abundance: many
j_gene: TRBJ2-3
d_gene: -
CDR3nt: TGCAGCGTTGGTGGACTAAACACAGATACGCAGTATTTT
CDR3aa: CSVGGLNTDTQYF

v_gene: TRBV14
abundance: many
j_gene: TRBJ2-1
d_gene: -
CDR3nt: TGTGCCAGCAGCCAACCAGGGGGAGGGAATGAGCAGTTCTTC
CDR3aa: CASSQPGGGNEQFF

v_gene: TRBV5-4
abundance: -
j_gene: TRBJ1-1
d_gene: -
CDR3nt: TGTGCCAGCAGCCTTGTTAAAAGTGGGTCTGAAGCTTTCTTT
CDR3aa: CASSLVKSGSEAFF

v_gene: TRBV28
abundance: many
j_gene: TRBJ2-4
d_gene: TRBD1
CDR3nt: TGTGCCAGCAGTCCCTTCGGACAGGGGGGCCAAAACATTCAGTACTTC
CDR3aa: CASSPFGQGGQNIQYF

v_gene: TRBV28
abundance: many
j_gene: TRBJ2-1
d_gene: -
CDR3nt: TGTGCCAGCAGTTTTGTCCCGAGTGAGCAGTTCTTC
CDR3aa: CASSFVPSEQFF

v_gene: TRBV6-6
abundance: many
j_gene: TRBJ2-7
d_gene: TRBD1
CDR3nt: TGTGCCAGCAGTTACCAGGGACAGGTTGGGGCCTACGAGCAGTACTTC
CDR3aa: CASSYQGQVGAYEQYF

v_gene: TRBV12-3/TRBV12-4
abundance: -
j_gene: TRBJ1-2
d_gene: TRBD1
CDR3nt: TGTGCCAGCAGCCGTACAGGGGAAAGGAACTATGGCTACACCTTC
CDR3aa: CASSRTGERNYGYTF

v_gene: TRBV7-8
abundance: -
j_gene: TRBJ2-1
d_gene: TRBD1
CDR3nt: TGTGCCAGCAGCTTAGTAGGGACAGGGAGGAGAAGCTCCTACAATGAGCAGTTCTTC
CDR3aa: CASSLVGTGRRSSYNEQFF

v_gene: TRBV7-3
abundance: many
j_gene: TRBJ2-1
d_gene: TRBD2
CDR3nt: TGTGCCAGCAGCTTTGTCGGCGGGCGGGGGGGCAACAATGAGCAGTTCTTC
CDR3aa: CASSFVGGRGGNNEQFF

v_gene: TRBV13
abundance: -
j_gene: TRBJ2-1
d_gene: TRBD2
CDR3nt: TGTGCCAGCAGCTTATTTAGCGGGAGGGCTAACAATGAGCAGTTCTTC
CDR3aa: CASSLFSGRANNEQFF

v_gene: TRBV5-1
abundance: -
j_gene: TRBJ1-1
d_gene: TRBD1
CDR3nt: TGCGCCAGCAGCGTAGGACAGGGGAGCATGAAAGGTGAAGCTTTCTTT
CDR3aa: CASSVGQGSMKGEAFF

v_gene: TRBV24-1
abundance: many
j_gene: TRBJ1-5
d_gene: -
CDR3nt: TGTGCCACCAGTCAGGGGTATCAGCCCCAGCATTTT
CDR3aa: CATSQGYQPQHF

v_gene: TRBV24-1
abundance: -
j_gene: TRBJ2-2
d_gene: -
CDR3nt: TGTGCCACCAGTGATCAACACTTCACCGGGGAGCTGTTTTTT
CDR3aa: CATSDQHFTGELFF

v_gene: TRBV28
abundance: few
j_gene: TRBJ2-2
d_gene: -
CDR3nt: TGTGCCACCCTGGGGGTGTTTTTT
CDR3aa: CATLGVFF

v_gene: TRBV11-2
abundance: many
j_gene: TRBJ1-2
d_gene: -
CDR3nt: TGTGCCAGCAGCTCAACAGCCGCTTGGGGTGGCTACACCTTC
CDR3aa: CASSSTAAWGGYTF

v_gene: TRBV27
abundance: many
j_gene: TRBJ1-5
d_gene: -
CDR3nt: TGTGCCAGCAGCAAGCGGGGGGCGAACAATCAGCCCCAGCATTTT
CDR3aa: CASSKRGANNQPQHF

v_gene: TRBV20-1
abundance: -
j_gene: TRBJ2-4
d_gene: -
CDR3nt: TGCAGTGCTAGCCGGCTCCGGCGGGGCATTCAGTACTTC
CDR3aa: CSASRLRRGIQYF

v_gene: TRBV29-1
abundance: -
j_gene: TRBJ1-2
d_gene: TRBD1
CDR3nt: TGCAGCGATCGGGACAGGGCCCCCTATGGCTACACCTTC
CDR3aa: CSDRDRAPYGYTF

v_gene: TRBV7-2
abundance: many
j_gene: TRBJ2-7
d_gene: TRBD1
CDR3nt: TGTGCCAGCAGCCAAGACAGGGGATACTACGAGCAGTACTTC
CDR3aa: CASSQDRGYYEQYF

v_gene: TRBV6-1
abundance: many
j_gene: TRBJ1-2
d_gene: -
CDR3nt: TGTGCCAGCACCGTAAGGACAGTGGGCTATGGCTACACCTTC
CDR3aa: CASTVRTVGYGYTF

v_gene: TRBV5-1
abundance: few
j_gene: TRBJ2-7
d_gene: -
CDR3nt: TGCGCCAGCAGCTTGGGCGGACCGAACGAGCAGTACTTC
CDR3aa: CASSLGGPNEQYF

v_gene: TRBV29-1
abundance: -
j_gene: TRBJ2-7
d_gene: TRBD1
CDR3nt: TGCAGCGTTGAAAGGGGACAGGGGATAGGCGAGCAGTACTTC
CDR3aa: CSVERGQGIGEQYF

v_gene: TRBV5-1
abundance: many
j_gene: TRBJ1-6
d_gene: -
CDR3nt: TGCGCCAGCAGCTTGGTGGAGGGTTTGGCACCCCTCCACTTT
CDR3aa: CASSLVEGLAPLHF

v_gene: TRBV20-1
abundance: many
j_gene: TRBJ2-3
d_gene: -
CDR3nt: TGCAGTGCCAAATTCCTTTGGTGGACAGATACGCAGTATTTT
CDR3aa: CSAKFLWWTDTQYF

v_gene: TRBV7-6
abundance: many
j_gene: TRBJ2-2
d_gene: -
CDR3nt: TGTGCCAGCAGCTCCTTAGGTCGAACCGGGGAGCTGTTTTTT
CDR3aa: CASSSLGRTGELFF

v_gene: TRBV28
abundance: many
j_gene: TRBJ2-1
d_gene: -
CDR3nt: TGTGCCAGCAGGAGACAGGGAGGGGGTTACAATGAGCAGTTCTTC
CDR3aa: CASRRQGGGYNEQFF

v_gene: TRBV11-2
abundance: many
j_gene: TRBJ2-5
d_gene: -
CDR3nt: TGTGCCAGCAGCTTAACGGGGTCACAAGAGACCCAGTACTTC
CDR3aa: CASSLTGSQETQYF

v_gene: TRBV19
abundance: -
j_gene: TRBJ2-7
d_gene: -
CDR3nt: TGTGCCAGTAGTAGCCCTGGGGCAGGAGGCTTTTACGAGCAGTACTTC
CDR3aa: CASSSPGAGGFYEQYF

v_gene: TRBV24-1
abundance: many
j_gene: TRBJ2-5
d_gene: -
CDR3nt: TGTGCCACCAGTGATTACGCCGGGACCAGCGGAATGGGGGAGACCCAGTACTTC
CDR3aa: CATSDYAGTSGMGETQYF

v_gene: TRBV30
abundance: many
j_gene: TRBJ1-1
d_gene: -
CDR3nt: TGTGCCTGGAGTATCCTCGACAGGACGAACACTGAAGCTTTCTTT
CDR3aa: CAWSILDRTNTEAFF

v_gene: TRBV28
abundance: many
j_gene: TRBJ1-5
d_gene: TRBD1
CDR3nt: TGTGCCAGCAGTACCGGACAGGGAACCAATCAGCCCCAGCATTTT
CDR3aa: CASSTGQGTNQPQHF

v_gene: TRBV7-8
abundance: many
j_gene: TRBJ1-3
d_gene: -
CDR3nt: TGTGCCAGCAGATTAAGTGGCTCTGGAAACACCATATATTTT
CDR3aa: CASRLSGSGNTIYF

v_gene: TRBV28
abundance: many
j_gene: TRBJ1-6
d_gene: -
CDR3nt: TGTGCCAGCAGTTTCCCCCGTGTAGGATCACCCCTCCACTTT
CDR3aa: CASSFPRVGSPLHF

v_gene: TRBV20-1
abundance: -
j_gene: TRBJ1-1
d_gene: -
CDR3nt: TGCAGTGCTAATCCCCCCCCGGTGAACACTGAAGCTTTCTTT
CDR3aa: CSANPPPVNTEAFF

v_gene: TRBV7-3
abundance: many
j_gene: TRBJ2-1
d_gene: -
CDR3nt: TGTGCCAGCAGCCGCCGGGAGTACAATGAGCAGTTCTTC
CDR3aa: CASSRREYNEQFF

v_gene: TRBV12-3/TRBV12-4
abundance: many
j_gene: TRBJ2-3
d_gene: TRBD2
CDR3nt: TGTGCCAGCAGTTTGTGGGTAGCGGGAGTCCGCACAGATACGCAGTATTTT
CDR3aa: CASSLWVAGVRTDTQYF

v_gene: TRBV28
abundance: many
j_gene: TRBJ1-2
d_gene: -
CDR3nt: TGTGCCAGCAGTACAGGGTATGGCTACACCTTC
CDR3aa: CASSTGYGYTF

v_gene: TRBV29-1
abundance: few
j_gene: TRBJ2-3
d_gene: -
CDR3nt: TGCAGCGTTGAAAGGTTAAACACAGATACGCAGTATTTT
CDR3aa: CSVERLNTDTQYF